The present T cell receptor (beta chain) was sequenced within a study of long-term antiretroviral therapy in people with HIV. Findings and caveats of the study: The study collected blood between 2004 and 2017, possibly under older ART regimens.

Regarding this clone: Its antigen remains unidentified.

Germline loops: CDR1 MNHEY, CDR2 SMNVEV (reference sequence). Deletions cut 4 bases from V and 3 bases from J, with 10 bases between. There are 13 residues in the CDR3. The immunoSEQ assay was v3.0, run at survey level. Clones were read by immunoSEQ multiplex PCR, and TCRdb kept only the in-frame ones, dropping some. The repertoire consists of roughly 11,000 clones, with about 80% occurring once and the leading ten covering approximately 12%. The chain uses TRBV27 and TRBJ2-7; D gene unclear. The sample was unsorted PBMCs, taken 3 to 3.2 years before starting antiretroviral therapy. This clonotype was obtained from a man aged 35-49 years with HIV. The CDR3 is CASSSSAFYEQYF. CDR3 DNA: TGTGCCAGCAGTTCCTCCGCCTTCTACGAGCAGTACTTC.